This note documents a single T cell receptor (beta chain) sequence. Its antigen is unknown. This sample was included in a study of cytomegalovirus exposure and HLA in healthy donors. Study-level findings and limits: It was reportedly the case that the classifier diagnosed cytomegalovirus status with high specificity and sensitivity. Donor immune exposure was known only as CMV serostatus. With later analysis, a missense DCLRE1C variant became linked to TCR beta V- and J-gene trimming. The listing of fewer than 200 TCR beta chains classed them as cytomegalovirus-associated.

Primers for the PCR totalled 60 Vbeta and 13 Jbeta. Profiled with immunoSEQ multiplex PCR; TCRdb holds only in-frame clones, not every one. The sample includes fewer than 150,000 clones, 80% seen only once; the top ten take roughly 2%. Sequenced material: PBMCs. This TCR was sampled from a man aged 30-40 years in good health and CMV-seronegative.

The CDR3 DNA follows: TGTGCCACCAGCAAAGGACTAGCGGGGACTACCTACGAGCAGTACTTC. Its protein product is CATSKGLAGTTYEQYF. The J gene is TRBJ2-7, the V gene TRBV15; 12 bases align to TRBD2. After removal of 4 bases from V and 2 bases from J, the junction contained 6 bases not matched to a gene. Germline V gene sequence: CDR1 LNHNV, CDR2 YYDKDF (reference sequence). This CDR3 contains 16 residues.